The 25 T cell receptor beta chains below were found in one sample sequenced in a study of T cells in Graves' hyperthyroidism and ophthalmopathy. Amplification yielded TCR beta CDR3 regions, with RNA transcripts as the source. Using the HTBI primer set, a first-round RT-PCR was run on the TCR CDR3. MiXCR, applied by TCRdb to the multiplex PCR reads, yields one record per CDR3 protein. The table lists under 400,000 distinct CDR3 sequences, roughly 13% of them singletons. The sample was blood. The receptors stem from a woman aged 18-29 years with Graves' hyperthyroidism.

This clonotype was picked up many times. V usage is TRBV6-1 and J usage is TRBJ2-4; tentatively, D is TRBD1 (6 bases). Germline lookup yields CDR1 MNHNS and CDR2 SASEGT. CDR3 length: 13 residues. Trimming took off 5 bases at V and 6 bases at J, with 11 bases between the two ends. CDR3 region: CASSRTATNIQYF. The CDR3 coding sequence is TGTGCCAGCAGTAGGACAGCTACAAACATTCAGTACTTC.

This clonotype has only a few counts. The rearrangement uses TRBV6-1 and TRBJ2-3, with 7 bases lining up with TRBD2. This CDR3 has 17 amino acids. V was pared by 2 bases and J by 0 bases, with 8 bases of the junction left unmatched. Germline V lookup: CDR1 MNHNS, CDR2 SASEGT. DNA for the CDR3: TGTGCCAGCAGTGAATTACCTAGCGGAACTAGCACAGATACGCAGTATTTT. Residues: CASSELPSGTSTDTQYF.

V and J are TRBV19 and TRBJ1-1, with 9 bases that match TRBD1. From germline, CDR1 is LNHDA and CDR2 SQIVND (reference sequence). Trimming at V came to 7 bases and at J to 0 bases, leaving 9 bases not matched to a gene. This CDR3 is built from 16 residues. The CDR3 sequence is CASTPGTGLLNTEAFF. The CDR3 coding sequence is TGTGCCAGTACCCCGGGGACAGGGCTCTTGAACACTGAAGCTTTCTTT.

This clonotype was seen at least ten times. The rearrangement uses TRBV30 and TRBJ1-5, with no clear D. The V end was cut by 2 bases, the J end by 5 bases, with 10 bases between. The germline CDR1 and CDR2 sequences are GTSNPN and SVGIG (reference sequence). The CDR3 sequence is 13 residues long. The CDR3 bases are TGTGCCTGGAGTAGTGGGTACGATCAGCCCCAGCATTTT. It translates to CAWSSGYDQPQHF.

The sample holds many counts of this clonotype. The CDR3 sequence: CSAKGLAGYNEQFF. CDR3 DNA sequence: TGCAGTGCCAAGGGACTAGCGGGTTACAATGAGCAGTTCTTC. This chain connects TRBV20-1 to TRBJ2-1, with 12 bases matching TRBD2. Looked up from germline, CDR1 is DFQATT and CDR2 is SNEGSKA (reference sequence). The CDR3 spans 14 residues. Trimming at V came to 6 bases and at J to 4 bases, leaving 4 bases not matched to a gene.

This clonotype was seen many times. The chain couples TRBV3-1 to TRBJ2-3, with 7 bases fitting TRBD2. This CDR3 spans 19 amino acids. From germline, CDR1 is LGHDT and CDR2 YNNKEL (reference sequence). Trimming at V came to 5 bases and at J to 3 bases, leaving 20 bases not matched to a gene. The CDR3 spells CASSYKPGLTIEGTDTQYF. CDR3 in DNA: TGTGCCAGCAGCTACAAGCCGGGACTAACGATCGAAGGGACAGATACGCAGTATTTT.

At least ten counts were recorded for this clonotype. The rearrangement links TRBV18 to TRBJ2-5, with D unclear. The germline CDR1 and CDR2 sequences are KGHSH and LQKENI. Trimming took off 2 bases at V and 2 bases at J, with 9 bases between the two ends. This CDR3 region has 14 residues. CDR3 sequence reads: CASSPGRLQETQYF. Here the CDR3 DNA reads TGTGCCAGCTCACCAGGACGCCTACAAGAGACCCAGTACTTC.

This clonotype was detected many times. CDR3 loop: CASSPLGATNTEAFF. The DNA of the CDR3 is TGTGCCAGCAGCCCGCTAGGGGCGACGAACACTGAAGCTTTCTTT. The chain has TRBV3-1 and TRBJ1-1, with D possibly TRBD1 on 5 matching bases. Germline CDR1 LGHDT, CDR2 YNNKEL (reference sequence). The CDR3 covers 15 residues. Trimming shortened V by 4 bases and J by 1 base, and 13 bases separated the two germline ends.

The chain links TRBV9 to TRBJ2-1, with a tentative D call TRBD1 (5 bases). The germline V gene encodes CDR1 SGDLS and CDR2 YYNGEE. The CDR3 contains 13 residues. The V gene lost 0 bases and the J gene lost 6 bases, with 7 bases spanning the gap. CDR3 sequence (DNA): TGTGCCAGCAGCGTAGGGACATCCAATGAGCAGTTCTTC. It encodes CASSVGTSNEQFF.

This clonotype showed up many times. The V and J genes are TRBV28 and TRBJ2-1, with TRBD2 as a possible D gene (6 bases). The CDR3 sequence is 16 residues long. From germline, CDR1 is MDHEN and CDR2 SYDVKM. The V end lost 5 bases, the J end lost 10 bases, and 24 bases lay between the germline ends. CDR3 in amino acids: CASSLTRLDYPEEQFF. The DNA for the CDR3 is TGTGCCAGCAGTCTCACCCGACTAGACTACCCCGAGGAGCAGTTCTTC.

This clonotype was seen a few times. This could be a read error, since a much larger clone is one nucleotide away. The chain carries TRBV11-1 and TRBJ1-2; 7 nucleotides match TRBD1. CDR1 and CDR2 from the germline V gene are SGHAT and FQDESV (reference sequence). With V trimmed by 1 base and J by 8 bases, 7 bases remained unmatched. The CDR3 consists of 14 residues. In DNA, the CDR3 is TGTGCCAGCAGCTTAGACAGACAGGGTCGAGGCTACACCTTC. It codes for CASSLDRQGRGYTF. The whole variable domain, remainder taken from reference TRBV11-1 and TRBJ1-2, is EAEVAQSPRYKITEKSQAVAFWCDPISGHATLYWYRQILGQGPELLVQFQDESVVDDSQLPKDRFSAERLKGVDSTLKIQPAELGDSAMYLCASSLDRQGRGYTFGSGTRLTVV.

The J gene is TRBJ1-2, the V gene TRBV20-1, with 8 bases matching TRBD1. Unmatched junction bases numbered 14, after V lost 0 bases and J lost 14 bases. The CDR3 runs 14 residues. Per the germline V gene, CDR1 is DFQATT and CDR2 is SNEGSKA (reference sequence). Here the CDR3 reads CSARDPTWTGIETF. The CDR3 DNA reads TGCAGTGCTAGAGATCCCACCTGGACAGGGATTGAAACCTTC.

This clonotype has just a few counts. This sequence joins TRBV27 and TRBJ2-6; D remains unclear. The ends were cut back, 3 bases at V and 1 base at J, with 16 bases in the middle. Per germline, CDR1 MNHEY and CDR2 SMNVEV (reference sequence). CDR3 length: 18 amino acids. CDR3 amino acids: CASSFGQSPTSGANVLTF. The CDR3 region has the DNA TGTGCCAGCAGTTTTGGGCAGAGTCCTACGTCTGGGGCCAACGTCCTGACTTTC.

Points on this clonotype: One base away lies a much larger clone, so this may be a sequencing read error. This chain joins TRBV7-2 and TRBJ2-1; 8 nucleotides align to TRBD1. CDR1 and CDR2 from the germline V gene are SGHTA and FQGNSA. The CDR3 has 14 amino acids. CDR3 nucleotide sequence: TGCGCCAGCAGCCAGGGGGCGTTGGTCGACGAGCAGTTCTTC. Translation gives CASSQGALVDEQFF.

At least ten counts were recorded for this clonotype. This rearrangement joins TRBV7-6 to TRBJ1-3; D not certain. This CDR3 comprises 14 residues. Between the trimmed V and J ends, which lost 4 bases and 0 bases, there was a span of 7 bases. Per the germline V gene, CDR1 is SGHVS and CDR2 is FNYEAQ. DNA for the CDR3: TGTGCCAGCAGCTACGACAACTCTGGAAACACCATATATTTT. It encodes CASSYDNSGNTIYF.

This clonotype was seen ten or more times. The genes are TRBV27 and TRBJ2-7, with a weak D call TRBD2 (6 bases). Trimming took off 9 bases at V and 2 bases at J, with 17 bases between the two ends. In germline, CDR1 is MNHEY, CDR2 SMNVEV (reference sequence). The length of the CDR3 is 14 residues. The chain's CDR3 is CASMIRGRTYEQYF. The CDR3 DNA sequence: TGTGCCAGTATGATACGGGGGAGGACCTACGAGCAGTACTTC.

Many counts were recorded for this clonotype. J is TRBJ2-5 and V is TRBV12-3 or TRBV12-4, with unresolved D. V was shortened by 2 bases and J by 7 bases, with 11 bases between the two germline ends. This CDR3 has 13 amino acids. In DNA form, the CDR3 reads TGTGCCAGCAGTTTACGGCGACCGGGGACCCAGTACTTC. Amino acids: CASSLRRPGTQYF.

This clonotype was counted at least ten times. The V gene is TRBV28, the J gene TRBJ2-1; D remains unclear. V lost 7 bases, J lost 5 bases, and 15 bases lay in between. The CDR3 runs to 14 residues. The germline CDR1 and CDR2 sequences are MDHEN and SYDVKM. The CDR3: CASTLPGPNNEQFF. In DNA, the CDR3 is TGTGCCAGCACCCTCCCCGGACCCAACAATGAGCAGTTCTTC.

This clonotype was seen at least ten times. The CDR3 here is CASSLRPQGEHTEAFF. The CDR3 DNA is TGTGCCAGCAGCTTAAGGCCACAGGGGGAACACACTGAAGCTTTCTTT. The rearrangement links TRBV7-3 to TRBJ1-1; 8 nucleotides align to TRBD1. Germline V gene lookup returns CDR1 SGHTA and CDR2 FQGTGA. V lost 1 base, J lost 3 bases, and 7 bases stayed unmatched. The CDR3 is 16 amino acids.

This sequence joins TRBV19 and TRBJ2-3; no clear D. Germline V CDR1 and CDR2: LNHDA, SQIVND (reference sequence). V was shortened by 3 bases and J by 4 bases, with 17 bases between the two germline ends. This CDR3 is 16 amino acids long. CDR3 sequence: CASSILGPSGADTQYF. CDR3 coding DNA: TGTGCCAGTAGTATCCTTGGGCCGAGTGGGGCAGATACGCAGTATTTT.

This clonotype appeared many times. The gene calls are TRBV7-2 and TRBJ2-7, with 8 bases that match TRBD1. The junction had 11 bases not matched to a gene; V was cut back by 4 bases and J by 6 bases. The CDR3 has 15 residues. CDR1 is SGHTA and CDR2 is FQGNSA in the germline V gene. The CDR3 protein is CASSSQGAMGGEQYF. For the CDR3, the DNA is TGTGCCAGCAGCTCTCAGGGGGCTATGGGGGGCGAGCAGTACTTC. Together with reference TRBV7-2 and TRBJ2-7, the CDR3 gives the full variable domain: GAGVSQSPSNKVTEKGKDVELRCDPISGHTALYWYRQSLGQGLEFLIYFQGNSAPDKSGLPSDRFSAERTGGSVSTLTIQRTQQEDSAVYLCASSSQGAMGGEQYFGPGTRLTVT.

This clonotype was recorded many times. The chain recombines TRBV19 with TRBJ2-7; D remains ambiguous. Germline V gene lookup returns CDR1 LNHDA and CDR2 SQIVND (reference sequence). V lost 5 bases and J 3 bases, leaving 11 bases between the germline ends. The CDR3 contains 13 residues. CDR3: CASSDEKRYEQYF. The DNA of the CDR3 is TGTGCCAGTAGTGACGAAAAACGCTACGAGCAGTACTTC.

This clonotype was counted at least ten times. The gene calls are TRBV28 and TRBJ1-6; 11 nucleotides line up with TRBD1. Germline V gene sequence: CDR1 MDHEN, CDR2 SYDVKM. V lost 6 bases and J lost 7; bases outside the gene matches: 5. This CDR3 is built from 15 residues. In DNA, the CDR3 is TGTGCCAGCAGCCCCCGGGACAGGGGGAATTCACCCCTCCACTTT. Translation: CASSPRDRGNSPLHF.

At least ten counts were recorded for this clonotype. The gene calls are TRBV3-1 and TRBJ2-1; the D call may be TRBD1 or TRBD2 (5 bases each). This CDR3 is 13 amino acids long. V lost 2 bases and J 7 bases, leaving 9 bases between the germline ends. Per the germline V gene, CDR1 is LGHDT and CDR2 is YNNKEL (reference sequence). CDR3 amino acids: CASSQFGANEQFF. The CDR3 coding sequence is TGTGCCAGCAGCCAATTCGGGGCGAATGAGCAGTTCTTC.

This clonotype was observed a few times. Since a much larger clone is just one base distant, this may be a read error. The chain carries TRBV18 and TRBJ1-1; D is ambiguous. This CDR3 contains 14 residues. Germline loops: CDR1 KGHSH, CDR2 LQKENI. The CDR3 nucleotides are TGTACCAGCTCCCCGAACTCCCAGAACACTGAAGCTTTCTTT. It encodes CTSSPNSQNTEAFF.